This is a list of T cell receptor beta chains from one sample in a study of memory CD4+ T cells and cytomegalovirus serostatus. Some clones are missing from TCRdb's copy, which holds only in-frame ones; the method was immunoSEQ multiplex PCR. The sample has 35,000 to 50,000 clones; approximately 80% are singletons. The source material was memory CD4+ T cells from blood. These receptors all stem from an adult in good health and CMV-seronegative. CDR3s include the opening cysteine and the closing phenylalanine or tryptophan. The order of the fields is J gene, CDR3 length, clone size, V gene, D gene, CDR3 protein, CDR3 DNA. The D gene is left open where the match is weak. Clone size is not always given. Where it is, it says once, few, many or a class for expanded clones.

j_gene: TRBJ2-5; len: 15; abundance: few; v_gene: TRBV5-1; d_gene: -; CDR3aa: CASSWNDGYGETQYF; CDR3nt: TGCGCCAGCAGCTGGAACGACGGGTACGGAGAGACCCAGTACTTC
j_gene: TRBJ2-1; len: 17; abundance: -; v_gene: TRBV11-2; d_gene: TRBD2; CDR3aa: CASRGLAGGPAKNEQFF; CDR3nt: TGTGCCAGCAGGGGACTAGCGGGAGGGCCCGCGAAAAATGAGCAGTTCTTC
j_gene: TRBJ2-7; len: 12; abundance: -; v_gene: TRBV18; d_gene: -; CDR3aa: CASSPSADEQYF; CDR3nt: TGTGCCAGCTCACCGTCCGCGGACGAGCAGTACTTC
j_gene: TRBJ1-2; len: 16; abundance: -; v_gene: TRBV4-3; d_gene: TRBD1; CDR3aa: CASSQFQGARNYGYTF; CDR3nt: TGCGCCAGCAGCCAATTCCAGGGGGCGCGTAACTATGGCTACACCTTC
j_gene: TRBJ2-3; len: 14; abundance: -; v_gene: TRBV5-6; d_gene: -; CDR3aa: CASSFLVGTDTQYF; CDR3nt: TGTGCCAGCAGCTTCCTAGTGGGTACAGATACGCAGTATTTT
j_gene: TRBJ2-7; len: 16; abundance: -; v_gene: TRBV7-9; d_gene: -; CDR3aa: CASSLVLTETVYEQYF; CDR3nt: TGTGCCAGCAGCTTAGTGCTTACAGAGACCGTCTACGAGCAGTACTTC
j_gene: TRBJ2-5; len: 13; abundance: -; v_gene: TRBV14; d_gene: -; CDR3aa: CASSGRVGETQYF; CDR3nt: TGTGCCAGCAGCGGACGGGTCGGGGAGACCCAGTACTTC
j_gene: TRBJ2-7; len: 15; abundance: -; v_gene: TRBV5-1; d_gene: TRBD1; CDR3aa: CASSLAPGQGYEQYF; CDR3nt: TGCGCCAGCAGCTTGGCTCCGGGACAGGGCTACGAGCAGTACTTC
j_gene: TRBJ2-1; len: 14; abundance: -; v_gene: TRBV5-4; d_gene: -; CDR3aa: CASSLVTGSGEQFF; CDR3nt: TGTGCCAGCAGCTTAGTTACCGGGAGTGGGGAGCAGTTCTTC
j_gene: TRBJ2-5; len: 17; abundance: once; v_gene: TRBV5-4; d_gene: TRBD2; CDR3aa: CASSSGTSGRRQETQYF; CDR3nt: TGTGCCAGCAGCTCCGGGACTAGCGGGAGAAGGCAAGAGACCCAGTACTTC
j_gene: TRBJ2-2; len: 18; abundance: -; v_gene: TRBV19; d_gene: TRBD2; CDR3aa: CASSIGRLAGVLPGELFF; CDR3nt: TGTGCCAGTAGTATTGGGCGTCTAGCGGGAGTCCTTCCCGGGGAGCTGTTTTTT
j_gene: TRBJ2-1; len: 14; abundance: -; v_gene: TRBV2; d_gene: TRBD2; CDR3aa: CASEGLAGESEQFF; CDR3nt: TGTGCCAGCGAGGGACTAGCGGGAGAGAGTGAGCAGTTCTTC
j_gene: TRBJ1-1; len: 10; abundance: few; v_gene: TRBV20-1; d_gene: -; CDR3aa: CSPTRAEAFF; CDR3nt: TGCAGTCCTACCAGGGCTGAAGCTTTCTTT
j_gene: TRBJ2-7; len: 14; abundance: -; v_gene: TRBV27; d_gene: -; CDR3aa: CASRLHRDSGEQYF; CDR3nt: TGTGCCAGCAGACTGCACAGGGATTCCGGCGAGCAGTACTTC
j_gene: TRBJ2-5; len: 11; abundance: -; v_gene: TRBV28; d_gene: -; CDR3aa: CAGGEWETQYF; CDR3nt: TGTGCCGGGGGAGAGTGGGAGACCCAGTACTTC
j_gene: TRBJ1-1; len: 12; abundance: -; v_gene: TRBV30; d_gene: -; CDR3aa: CAWRRGNTEAFF; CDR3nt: TGTGCCTGGAGGAGGGGGAACACTGAAGCTTTCTTT
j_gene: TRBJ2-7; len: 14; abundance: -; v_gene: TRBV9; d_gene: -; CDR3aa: CASSVLAGSYEQYF; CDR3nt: TGTGCCAGCAGCGTTCTGGCGGGGTCCTACGAGCAGTACTTC
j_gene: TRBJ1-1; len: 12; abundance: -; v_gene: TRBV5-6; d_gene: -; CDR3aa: CASSLGMTEAFF; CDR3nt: TGTGCCAGCAGCTTGGGGATGACTGAAGCTTTCTTT
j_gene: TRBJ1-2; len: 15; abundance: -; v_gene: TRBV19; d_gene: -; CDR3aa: CASSIDPGRIYGYTF; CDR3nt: TGTGCCAGTAGTATAGACCCAGGCCGCATCTATGGCTACACCTTC
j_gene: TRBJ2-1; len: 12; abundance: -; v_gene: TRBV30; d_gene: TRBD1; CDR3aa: CAWGTGRNEQFF; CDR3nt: TGTGCCTGGGGGACAGGGCGCAATGAGCAGTTCTTC
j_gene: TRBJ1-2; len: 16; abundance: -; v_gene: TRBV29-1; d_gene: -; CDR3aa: CSVEEVTGLGLYGYTF; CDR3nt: TGCAGCGTTGAAGAGGTGACAGGTTTGGGCCTCTATGGCTACACCTTC
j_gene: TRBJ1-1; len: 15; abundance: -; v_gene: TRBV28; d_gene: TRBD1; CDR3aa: CASGNRGRLNTEAFF; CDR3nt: TGTGCCAGCGGAAACAGGGGGCGCTTAAACACTGAAGCTTTCTTT
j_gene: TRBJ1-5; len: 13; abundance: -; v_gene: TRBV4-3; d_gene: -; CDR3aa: CASSQDKRQPQHF; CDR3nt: TGCGCCAGCAGCCAAGATAAGAGACAGCCCCAGCATTTT
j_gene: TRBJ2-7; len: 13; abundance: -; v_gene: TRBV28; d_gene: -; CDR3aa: CASSSRPIYEQYF; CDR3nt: TGTGCCAGCAGTTCCCGACCGATTTACGAGCAGTACTTC
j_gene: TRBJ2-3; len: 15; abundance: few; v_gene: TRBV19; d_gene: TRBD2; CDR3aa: CASTRTSKRTDTQYF; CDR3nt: TGTGCCAGTACTAGGACTAGCAAACGCACAGATACGCAGTATTTT
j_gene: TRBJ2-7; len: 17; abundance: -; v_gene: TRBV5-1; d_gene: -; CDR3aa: CASSYGTRTVRVYEQYF; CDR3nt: TGCGCCAGCAGCTACGGCACACGGACAGTTAGGGTCTACGAGCAGTACTTC